This T cell receptor beta chain derives from a study of T cells in Graves' hyperthyroidism and ophthalmopathy. Study-level background: Blood from the periphery was taken at initial diagnosis, before any treatment.

Study results and caveats: Model predictions of ophthalmopathy came a median approximately 6 months before onset.

The study based diagnoses on clinical symptoms, serum thyroxine and TRAb, thyroid ultrasound and orbital computed tomography. The CDR3 sequence is 13 residues long. Trimming cost V 3 bases and J 2 bases, with 8 bases left between them. Per the germline V gene, CDR1 is DFQATT and CDR2 is SNEGSKA (reference sequence). This clonotype was observed at least ten times. The antigen remains unidentified. Researchers took RNA transcripts and amplified the TCR beta CDR3 regions from them. The HTBI primer set drove a first-round RT-PCR of the TCR CDR3. Via MiXCR, TCRdb re-called the multiplex PCR reads, giving one row per CDR3 protein. The repertoire holds about 640,000 distinct CDR3 sequences, less than 25% seen once, with roughly a third in the top ten.

This chain uses TRBV20-1 with TRBJ2-1; D might be TRBD2 (6 bases). The specimen sequenced was blood. The source is a man aged 30 to 45 with Graves' ophthalmopathy. The CDR3 region is CSARASAYNEQFF. CDR3 nucleotides: TGCAGTGCTAGGGCTAGCGCCTACAATGAGCAGTTCTTC.